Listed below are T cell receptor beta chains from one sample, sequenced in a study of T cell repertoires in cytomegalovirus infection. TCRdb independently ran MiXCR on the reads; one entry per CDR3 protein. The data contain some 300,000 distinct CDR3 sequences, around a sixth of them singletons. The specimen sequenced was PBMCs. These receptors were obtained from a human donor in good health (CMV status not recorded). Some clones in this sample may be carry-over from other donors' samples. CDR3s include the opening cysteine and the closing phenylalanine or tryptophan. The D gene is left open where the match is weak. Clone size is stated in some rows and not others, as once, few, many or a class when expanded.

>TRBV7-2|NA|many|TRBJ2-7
TGTGCCAGCAGCCCGGACAGTAAAGCCTACGAGCAGTACTTC
CASSPDSKAYEQYF
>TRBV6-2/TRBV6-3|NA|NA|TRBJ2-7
TGTGCCAGCAGGTGGGACGGAGCCTACGAGCAGTACTTC
CASRWDGAYEQYF
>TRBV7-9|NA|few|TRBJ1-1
TGTGCCAGCAGCATGGACCCAGCTGAAGCTTTCTTT
CASSMDPAEAFF
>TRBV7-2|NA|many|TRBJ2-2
TGTGCCAGCAGCTTCGACCCGTCGAGGGAGCTGTTTTTT
CASSFDPSRELFF
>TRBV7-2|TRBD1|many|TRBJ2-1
TGTGCCAGCAGAACACCGACAGGGTTTCTGTTCTTC
CASRTPTGFLFF
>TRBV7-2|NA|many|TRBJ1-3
TGTGCCAGCAGCCGTGAAGGGCAAGGAAACACCATATATTTT
CASSREGQGNTIYF
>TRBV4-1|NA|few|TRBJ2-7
TGCGCCAGCAGCCAGGCACCAACCTACGAGCAGTACTTC
CASSQAPTYEQYF
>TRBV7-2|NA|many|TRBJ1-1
TGTGCCAGCAGCCCCGAGGGACACCGCAGGACTGAAGCTTTCTTT
CASSPEGHRRTEAFF
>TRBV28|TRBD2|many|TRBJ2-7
TGTGCCGCCCGGGGAGGGGATGGCGGCGAGCAGTACTTC
CAARGGDGGEQYF
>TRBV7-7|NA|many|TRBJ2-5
TGTGCTAGCAGCTTAGGTCCGGGGCAAGAGACCCAGTACTTC
CASSLGPGQETQYF
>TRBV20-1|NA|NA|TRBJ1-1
TGCAGTGCTAGAGATGAGGGGGGAGCTTTCTTT
CSARDEGGAFF
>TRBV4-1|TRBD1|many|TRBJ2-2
TGCGCCAGCAGCCTCCGCGCAGGGGGCTCCGGGGAGCTGTTTTTT
CASSLRAGGSGELFF
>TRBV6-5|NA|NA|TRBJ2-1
TGTGCCACACCAAATAGGGGAAGCTCCTACAATGAGCAGTTCTTC
CATPNRGSSYNEQFF
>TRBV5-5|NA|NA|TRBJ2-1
TGTGCCAGCAGCCCATACAATAATGAGCAGTTCTTC
CASSPYNNEQFF
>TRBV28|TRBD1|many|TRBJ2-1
TGTGCCAGCAGTTCCGTCGACAGGGGGAATCATGAGCAGTTCTTC
CASSSVDRGNHEQFF
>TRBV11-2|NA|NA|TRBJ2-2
TGTGCCAGCAGCTCTATGCGCGAGTGGGGGGAGCTGTTTTTT
CASSSMREWGELFF
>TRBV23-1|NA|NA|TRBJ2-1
TGCGCCAGCAGTCAATCAGGTCCAGGCCGCTCCTACAATGAGCAGTTCTTC
CASSQSGPGRSYNEQFF
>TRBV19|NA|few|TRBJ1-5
TGTGCGACGGACAGTGATAGCAATCAGCCCCAGCATTTT
CATDSDSNQPQHF
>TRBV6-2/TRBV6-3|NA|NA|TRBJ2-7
TGTGCCAGCGGAGCCCTCTACGAGCAGTACTTC
CASGALYEQYF
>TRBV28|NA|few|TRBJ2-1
TGTGCCAGCAGTTCCGGGTTCTACAATGAGCAGTTCTTC
CASSSGFYNEQFF
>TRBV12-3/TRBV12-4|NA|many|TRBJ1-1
TGTGCCAGCAGTTTAGGCGGAGAGGGGGCTTTCTTT
CASSLGGEGAFF
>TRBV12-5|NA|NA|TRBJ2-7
TGTGCTAGTGGTTTGTGGGGTCCCAACGAGCAGTACTTC
CASGLWGPNEQYF
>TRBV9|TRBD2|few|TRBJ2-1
TGTGCCAGCAGCACCGCGGGCGGGGGGAACGATGAGCAGTTCTTC
CASSTAGGGNDEQFF
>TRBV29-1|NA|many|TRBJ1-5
TGCAGCGTTGTGGGGGGGTACGATCAGCCCCAGCATTTT
CSVVGGYDQPQHF
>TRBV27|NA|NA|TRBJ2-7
TGTGCCAGCAGCACCTACTTGGACCGGAACGAGCAGTACTTC
CASSTYLDRNEQYF
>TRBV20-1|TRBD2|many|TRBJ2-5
TGCAGTGCTAGAGAGGGGGGGGGAGAGACCCAGTACTTC
CSAREGGGETQYF
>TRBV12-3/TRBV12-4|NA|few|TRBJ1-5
TGTGCCAGCAGTTTAAAGGGGGGCGATAGCAATCAGCCCCAGCATTTT
CASSLKGGDSNQPQHF
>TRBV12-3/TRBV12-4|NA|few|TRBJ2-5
TGTGCCAGCAGTTTTGTCCCTAGTATAGAGACCCAGTACTTC
CASSFVPSIETQYF
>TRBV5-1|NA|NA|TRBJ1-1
TGCGCCAGCAGCTTGGCCGAGGCGGGTCCTAAGAGCACTGAAGCTTTCTTT
CASSLAEAGPKSTEAFF
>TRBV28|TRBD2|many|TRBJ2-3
TGTGCCAGCAGTGCAGCGGGGGACGATTCAGATACGCAGTATTTT
CASSAAGDDSDTQYF
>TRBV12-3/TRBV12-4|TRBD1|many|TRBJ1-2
TGTGCCAGCAGCCGACAGGGACCTAACTATGGCTACACCTTC
CASSRQGPNYGYTF
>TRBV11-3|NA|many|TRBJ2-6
TGTGCCAGCAGCTCAGGGGGGACTGGGGCCAACGTCCTGACTTTC
CASSSGGTGANVLTF
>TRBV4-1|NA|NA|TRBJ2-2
TGCGCCAGCAGCCAAGTGTATACGAGCGGAGATTACACCGGGGAGCTGTTTTTT
CASSQVYTSGDYTGELFF
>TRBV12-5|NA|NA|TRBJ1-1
TGTGCTAGTGGTTTTTTTGGGGATAAGAACACTGAAGCTTTCTTT
CASGFFGDKNTEAFF
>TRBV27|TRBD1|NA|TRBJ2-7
TGTGCCAGCATGAGTGGACAGGGAGTACGGTACGAGCAGTACTTC
CASMSGQGVRYEQYF
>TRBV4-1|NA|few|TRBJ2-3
TGCGCCAGCAGCCAACCCTTGGATACGCAGTATTTT
CASSQPLDTQYF
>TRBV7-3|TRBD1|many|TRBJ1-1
TGTGCCAGCAGCAGGGGGACAGGCGCCGAAGCTTTCTTT
CASSRGTGAEAFF
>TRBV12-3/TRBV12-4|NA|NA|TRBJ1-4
TGTGCCAGCAGTTTCCGGGACGCCGATGAAAAACTGTTTTTT
CASSFRDADEKLFF
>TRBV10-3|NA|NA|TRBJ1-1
TGTGCCATCAGTGTCAGGCAGGGTTACACTGAAGCTTTCTTT
CAISVRQGYTEAFF
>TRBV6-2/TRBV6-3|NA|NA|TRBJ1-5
TGTGCCAGCAGTTACACCCTTAGCGAAGACACGATAAACAATCAGCCCCAGCATTTT
CASSYTLSEDTINNQPQHF
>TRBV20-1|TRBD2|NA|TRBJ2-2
TGCAGTGCCCCGTGGGGGGGGGGATTCACCGGGGAGCTGTTTTTT
CSAPWGGGFTGELFF
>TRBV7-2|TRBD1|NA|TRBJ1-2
TGTGCCAGCAGCTTAGGGTTCAGGGGGGACTATGGCTACACCTTC
CASSLGFRGDYGYTF
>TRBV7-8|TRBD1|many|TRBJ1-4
TGTGCCAGCAGAATAGGACAGGCTACTAATGAAAAACTGTTTTTT
CASRIGQATNEKLFF
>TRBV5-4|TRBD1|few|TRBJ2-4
TGTGCCAGCAGCAAAGACGGGACAGGGGGTACAAACATTCAGTACTTC
CASSKDGTGGTNIQYF
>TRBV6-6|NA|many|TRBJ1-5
TGTGCCAGCAGTTACTCGGGCCAGGACCCAAATCAGCCCCAGCATTTT
CASSYSGQDPNQPQHF
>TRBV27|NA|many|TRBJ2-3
TGTGCCAGCAGTTCCCGGGACTGGACAGATACGCAGTATTTT
CASSSRDWTDTQYF
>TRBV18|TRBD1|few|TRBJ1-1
TGTGCCAGCTCACCTCAACAGGGGGCGGACGAAGCTTTCTTT
CASSPQQGADEAFF
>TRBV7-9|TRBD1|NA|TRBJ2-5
TGTGCCAGCAGCCTTTTGGACAGGGCCTTGCGAGAGACCCAGTACTTC
CASSLLDRALRETQYF
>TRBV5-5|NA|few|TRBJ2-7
TGTGCCAGCAGCTTGGTAATGTCTGGGATCTACGAGCAGTACTTC
CASSLVMSGIYEQYF
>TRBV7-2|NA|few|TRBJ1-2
TGTGCCAGCAGCGCGGGACTCACGGGGGGCTACACCTTC
CASSAGLTGGYTF
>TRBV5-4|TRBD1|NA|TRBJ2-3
TGTGCCAGCAGCTTTGGCGGACAGGTCACAGATACGCAGTATTTT
CASSFGGQVTDTQYF
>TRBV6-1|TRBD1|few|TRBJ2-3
TGTGCCAGCAGTGAAAGGGGGCGCACAGATACGCAGTATTTT
CASSERGRTDTQYF
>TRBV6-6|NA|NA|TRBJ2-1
TGTGCCAGCACCACACTTTTGTATGAGCAGTTCTTC
CASTTLLYEQFF
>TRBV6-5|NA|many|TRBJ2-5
TGTGCCAGCAGTTACTCGAATCTTGGCAGGGGAGTGCACTTC
CASSYSNLGRGVHF
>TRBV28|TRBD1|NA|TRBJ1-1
TGTGCCAGCACCTCCGCGGGACAGACGAACACTGAAGCTTTCTTT
CASTSAGQTNTEAFF
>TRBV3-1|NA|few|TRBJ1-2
TGTGCCAGCAGTCAAGACCGTTTTGGGGAACGGGGCGGCTACACCTTC
CASSQDRFGERGGYTF